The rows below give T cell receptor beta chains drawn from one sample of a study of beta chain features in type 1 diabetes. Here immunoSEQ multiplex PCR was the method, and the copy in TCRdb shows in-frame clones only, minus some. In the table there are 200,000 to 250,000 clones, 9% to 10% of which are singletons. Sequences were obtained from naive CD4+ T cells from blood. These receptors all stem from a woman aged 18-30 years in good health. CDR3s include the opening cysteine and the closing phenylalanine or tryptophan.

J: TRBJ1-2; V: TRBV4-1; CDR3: CASSLEPGQKNYGYTF
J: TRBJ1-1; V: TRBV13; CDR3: CASSLQGPAEAFF
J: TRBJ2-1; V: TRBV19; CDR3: CASSINRVNEQFF
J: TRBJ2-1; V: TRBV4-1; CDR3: CASSQGMNGRYNEQFF
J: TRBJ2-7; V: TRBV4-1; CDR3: CASSQGRLAGGPEQYF
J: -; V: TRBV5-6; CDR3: CASSYRGADYEQYF
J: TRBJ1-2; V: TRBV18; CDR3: CASSPRAGDYGYTF
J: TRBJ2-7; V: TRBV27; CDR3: CASSSQGAPSSYEQYF
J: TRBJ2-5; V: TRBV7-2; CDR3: CASSFPGLAGETQYF
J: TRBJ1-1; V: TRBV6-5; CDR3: CASSYYGAGDTEAFF
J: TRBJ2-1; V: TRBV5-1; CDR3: CASSSGLAGDNEQFF
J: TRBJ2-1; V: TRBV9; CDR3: CASSARLAEYNEQFF
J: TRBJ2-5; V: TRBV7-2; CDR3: CASSWTSGSRETQYF
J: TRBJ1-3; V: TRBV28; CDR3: CASSYTQGSGNTIYF
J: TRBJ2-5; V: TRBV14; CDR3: CASSQDGGLMDLETQYF
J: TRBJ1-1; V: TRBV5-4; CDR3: CASSPRTVNTEAFF
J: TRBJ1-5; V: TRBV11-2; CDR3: CASSSSTGNQPQHF
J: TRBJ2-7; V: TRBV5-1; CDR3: CASSPQLAGGHEQYF
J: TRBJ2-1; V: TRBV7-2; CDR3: CASMRRLADNNEQFF
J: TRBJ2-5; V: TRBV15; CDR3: CATSRDPTRTGGWETQYF
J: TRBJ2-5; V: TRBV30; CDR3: CAWSVVAGGLRETQYF
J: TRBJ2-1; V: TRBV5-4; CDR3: CASSRGQYNEQFF
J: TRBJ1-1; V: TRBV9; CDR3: CASSERRVGGTEAFF
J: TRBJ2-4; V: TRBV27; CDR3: CASSPLGQGKNIQYF
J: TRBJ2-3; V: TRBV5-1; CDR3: CASSLSSTDTQYF
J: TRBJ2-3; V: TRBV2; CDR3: CASSADYTDTQYF
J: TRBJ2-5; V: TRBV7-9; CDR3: CASSLIGEGAKETQYF
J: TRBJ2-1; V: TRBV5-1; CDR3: CASSLAGYDNEQFF
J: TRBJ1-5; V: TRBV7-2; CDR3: CASSPGTGAYSNQPQHF
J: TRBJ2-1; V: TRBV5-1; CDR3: CASSYSGRAHNEQFF
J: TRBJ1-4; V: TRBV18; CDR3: CASSPPSGQGIGKLFF
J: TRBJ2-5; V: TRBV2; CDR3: CARGTSSQAGQETQYF
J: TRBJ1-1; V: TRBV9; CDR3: CASSARPTPGNSEAFF
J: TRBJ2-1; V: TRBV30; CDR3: CAWMSGTSGRSSYNEQFF
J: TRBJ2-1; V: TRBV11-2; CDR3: CASSLARTSGYNEQFF
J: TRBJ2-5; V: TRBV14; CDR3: CASSQGASPETQYF
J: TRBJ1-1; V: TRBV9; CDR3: CASSPRTGDPEAFF
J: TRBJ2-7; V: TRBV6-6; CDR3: CASSYRDLNYEQYF
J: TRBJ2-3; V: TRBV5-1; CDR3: CASRRGPGEQGSDTQYF